These T cell receptor beta chains were read from a single sample in a study of CD8+CD57+ T cells in acquired aplastic anemia. TCRdb re-called the reads through MiXCR, storing one row per CDR3 protein. Seen here are roughly 300,000 distinct CDR3 sequences, approximately 55% observed once, and the top ten hold approximately 8%. The sequenced material came from sorted CD4+, CD8+, or CD8+CD57+ T cells (not recorded which) from PBMCs. The receptor source for this set is a human donor with severe aplastic anemia or a healthy control (not recorded which). CDR3s include the opening cysteine and the closing phenylalanine or tryptophan. The D gene is left open where the match is weak. Clone size is given for some rows only: seen once, a few or many times, or a class if the clone is expanded.

>-|TRBJ1-6|-|TRBV20-1
TGCAGTGCTAGGGAGACAGGAAGGGAATCACCCCTCCACTTT
CSARETGRESPLHF
>-|TRBJ2-1|many|TRBV6-5
TGTGCCAGCAGATTGACGACATTGGGGCGGCCGTTCTTC
CASRLTTLGRPFF
>-|TRBJ2-7|-|TRBV9
TGTGCCAGCAGCGTAGGGCCCGCCAACGAGCAGTACTTC
CASSVGPANEQYF
>-|TRBJ1-5|-|TRBV19
TGTGCCAGTACCCTTAGTAGCAATCAGCCCCAGCATTTT
CASTLSSNQPQHF
>TRBD2|TRBJ2-3|-|TRBV2
TGTGCCAGCAGGAGCGGGGAGTCCCTCACAGATACGCAGTATTTT
CASRSGESLTDTQYF
>TRBD1|TRBJ2-7|-|TRBV20-1
TGCAGTGCTAGTACAGGGGGCGAGCAGTACTTC
CSASTGGEQYF
>-|TRBJ1-6|-|TRBV2
TGTGCCAGCAGTGATAGGGGTCGGGATTCACCCCTCCACTTT
CASSDRGRDSPLHF
>-|TRBJ2-5|many|TRBV29-1
TGCAGCGTTGCCCCTCTTGGGGGAGAGACCCAGTACTTC
CSVAPLGGETQYF
>-|TRBJ2-7|-|TRBV29-1
TGCAGCCGCAGGGTCATAGGGGCCTACGAGCAGTACTTC
CSRRVIGAYEQYF
>TRBD1|TRBJ1-2|many|TRBV27
TGTGCCAGCAGTATGACAGGGGGCAGGAACTATGGCTACACCTTC
CASSMTGGRNYGYTF
>TRBD1|TRBJ2-7|-|TRBV7-9
TGTGCCAGCAGCCCCGGACAGGGACTCTACGAGCAGTACTTC
CASSPGQGLYEQYF
>-|TRBJ1-2|few|TRBV5-1
TGCGCCAGCAGCTTGGAGCGTGGGTATGGCTACACCTTC
CASSLERGYGYTF
>-|TRBJ2-1|-|TRBV12-3/TRBV12-4
TGTGCCAGCAGTTTTATGAATGAGCAGTTCTTC
CASSFMNEQFF
>TRBD2|TRBJ2-3|-|TRBV7-8
TGTGCCAGCAGCTTAATGAGGACTAGCGGGCTAGATACGCAGTATTTT
CASSLMRTSGLDTQYF
>-|TRBJ2-3|-|TRBV9
TGTGCCAGCAGCGCCCGACAGCTCACAGATACGCAGTATTTT
CASSARQLTDTQYF
>-|TRBJ2-7|few|TRBV15
TGTGCCACCAGCAGAGGGGGTACTTCCTACGAGCAGTACTTC
CATSRGGTSYEQYF
>TRBD2|TRBJ2-3|-|TRBV19
TGTGCCAGTAGTGTCTACGGACTAGCGGGGGTACCTAGCACAGATACGCAGTATTTT
CASSVYGLAGVPSTDTQYF
>-|TRBJ1-1|few|TRBV7-3
TGTGCCAGCAGCTTGACCGGGGGCAACACTGAAGCTTTCTTT
CASSLTGGNTEAFF
>-|TRBJ2-1|-|TRBV19
TGTGCCAGTAACCTTGGCATGGTCCACAATGGGCAGTTCTTC
CASNLGMVHNGQFF
>-|TRBJ1-6|many|TRBV12-3/TRBV12-4
TGTGCCAGCAGTTCAAGATTCAGGGTAATCCTTAATTCACCCCTCCACTTT
CASSSRFRVILNSPLHF
>-|TRBJ1-2|-|TRBV29-1
TGCAGCGTAACCCCACAGGGCGGGACACGCAACTATGGCTACACCTTC
CSVTPQGGTRNYGYTF
>-|TRBJ1-6|few|TRBV5-4
TGTGCCAGCAGCTCAACGTCGAATTCACCCCTCCACTTT
CASSSTSNSPLHF
>-|TRBJ1-1|-|TRBV29-1
TGCAGCGGCGGGGGGGCTAAGGGGAACACTGAAGCTTTCTTT
CSGGGAKGNTEAFF
>-|TRBJ2-7|once|TRBV5-8
TGTGCCAGCAGCTTTCCTGCGGTGGAGCAGTACTTC
CASSFPAVEQYF
>TRBD2|TRBJ2-7|-|TRBV10-3
TGTGCCATCAGTGAGCGGGAGGGTGACGACGAGCAGTACTTC
CAISEREGDDEQYF
>-|TRBJ2-1|-|TRBV7-9
TGTGCCAGCAGCCTAGGCCCTGCCAATGAGCAGTTCTTC
CASSLGPANEQFF
>-|TRBJ2-7|-|TRBV2
TGTGCCAGCAGTGATGGCCCGGCTTACGAGCAGTACTTC
CASSDGPAYEQYF
>-|TRBJ1-6|many|TRBV12-3/TRBV12-4
TGTGCCAGCAGTTTACGTAGTTCACCCCTCCACTTT
CASSLRSSPLHF
>-|TRBJ2-3|few|TRBV15
TGTGCCACCAGCACCCAAACTAGCACAGATACGCAGTATTTT
CATSTQTSTDTQYF
>-|TRBJ2-7|many|TRBV28
TGTGCCAGCAGTGGGACGGCCTCCTACGAGCAGTACTTC
CASSGTASYEQYF
>TRBD1|TRBJ2-5|-|TRBV10-1
TGCGCCAGCAGTGAGACCCGACAGGGGAGAGAGACCCAGTACTTC
CASSETRQGRETQYF
>-|TRBJ2-3|-|TRBV3-1
TGTGCCAGCAGCCAACAAGGAACGCAGTATTTT
CASSQQGTQYF
>TRBD1|TRBJ2-2|-|TRBV7-7
TGTGCTAGCAGCAACGGACAGGTCCCCGGGGAGCTGTTTTTT
CASSNGQVPGELFF
>-|TRBJ1-2|-|TRBV20-1
TGCAGTGCTAGAGAAACACTAACAGGGATTGGTGGCTACACCTTC
CSARETLTGIGGYTF